Sequencing of this T cell receptor (beta chain) was carried out in a study of control samples from healthy donors and cancer patients. Sequencing was performed with immunoSEQ multiplex PCR; in TCRdb, only in-frame clones are kept and a portion is missing. The sample carries some 150,000 clones, over 90% recorded once. Germline V gene sequence: CDR1 SGHNT, CDR2 YYREEE (reference sequence). The V end was cut by 2 bases, the J end by 2 bases, with 1 base between. CDR3 length equals 11 residues. The receptor was derived from a woman aged 25 to 45 in good health. The V and J genes are TRBV5-4 and TRBJ2-5; D call uncertain. Sequencing was done on a sample of blood. DNA of the CDR3: TGTGCCAGCAGCTTACAAGAGACCCAGTACTTC. Its translation is CASSLQETQYF.